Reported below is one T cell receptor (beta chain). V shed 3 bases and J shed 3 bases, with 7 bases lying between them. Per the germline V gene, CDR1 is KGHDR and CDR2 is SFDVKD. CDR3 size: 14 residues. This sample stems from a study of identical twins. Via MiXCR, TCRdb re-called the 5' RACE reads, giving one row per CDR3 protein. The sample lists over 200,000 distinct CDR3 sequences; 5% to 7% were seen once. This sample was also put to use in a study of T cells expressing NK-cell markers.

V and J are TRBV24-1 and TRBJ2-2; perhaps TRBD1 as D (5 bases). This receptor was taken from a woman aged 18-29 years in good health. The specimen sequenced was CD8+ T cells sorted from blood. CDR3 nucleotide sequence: TGTGCCACCAGTGATCCGACAGACACCGGGGAGCTGTTTTTT. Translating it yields CATSDPTDTGELFF.